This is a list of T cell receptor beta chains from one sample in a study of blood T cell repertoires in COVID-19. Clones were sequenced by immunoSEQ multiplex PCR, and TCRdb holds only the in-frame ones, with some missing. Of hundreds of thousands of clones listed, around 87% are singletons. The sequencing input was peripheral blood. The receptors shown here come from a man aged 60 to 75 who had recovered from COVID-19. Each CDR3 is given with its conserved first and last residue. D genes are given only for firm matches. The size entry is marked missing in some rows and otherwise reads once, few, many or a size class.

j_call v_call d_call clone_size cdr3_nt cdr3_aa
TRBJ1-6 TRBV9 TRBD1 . TGTGCCAGCAGCGTAGGGGGGACAGGGGTCCTTAATTCACCCCTCCACTTT CASSVGGTGVLNSPLHF
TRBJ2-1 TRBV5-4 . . TGTGCCAGCAGCTTGCCGAGCGGTGACAATGAGCAGTTCTTC CASSLPSGDNEQFF
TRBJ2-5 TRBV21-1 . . TGTGCCAGCAGCAAAGCCCCCGGACTAGCGGGGGGGCCACGGGAGACCCAGTACTTC CASSKAPGLAGGPRETQYF
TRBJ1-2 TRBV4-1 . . TGCGCCAGCAGCCAAGAACGATCGGCGGCTAACTATGGCTACACCTTC CASSQERSAANYGYTF
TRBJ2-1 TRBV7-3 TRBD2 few TGTGCCAGCAGCTTAGCCCGGGACTACAACAATGAGCAGTTCTTC CASSLARDYNNEQFF
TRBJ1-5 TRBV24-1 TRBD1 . TGTGCCACCCAGGACAGGGGTGGTCAGCCCCAGCATTTT CATQDRGGQPQHF
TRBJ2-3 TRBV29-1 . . TGCAGCGTCCAGCGCTCACAAGGAGATACGCAGTATTTT CSVQRSQGDTQYF
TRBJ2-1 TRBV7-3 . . TGTGCCAGCAGCCTATCTAAGAGCTCCTACAATGAGCAGTTCTTC CASSLSKSSYNEQFF
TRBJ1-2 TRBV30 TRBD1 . TGTGCCTGGGACGACAGGGGCGACTATGGCTACACCTTC CAWDDRGDYGYTF
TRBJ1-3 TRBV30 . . TGTGCCTGGAGCTCGGGAGGGGGAGGAAACACCATATATTTT CAWSSGGGGNTIYF
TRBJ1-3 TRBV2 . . TGTGCCAGCAGTCTGGGACACCCAGGTGGGGCCTCTGGAAACACCATATATTTT CASSLGHPGGASGNTIYF
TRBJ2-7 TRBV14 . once TGTGCCAGCAGCCAGCCGGGACTCCTCTACGAGCAGTACTTC CASSQPGLLYEQYF
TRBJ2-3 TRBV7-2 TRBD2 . TGTGCCAGCAGCTTACGTAGCGGGGAGGATACGCAGTATTTT CASSLRSGEDTQYF
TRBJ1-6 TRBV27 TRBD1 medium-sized TGTGCCAGCAGTTTATCAGGACAGGGGCATTCACCCCTCCACTTT CASSLSGQGHSPLHF
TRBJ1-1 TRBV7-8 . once TGTGCCAGCAGCTCGACTACAATAAACACTGAAGCTTTCTTT CASSSTTINTEAFF
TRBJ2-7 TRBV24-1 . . TGTGCCACCAGTGGGGGCGCCGAGCAGTACTTC CATSGGAEQYF
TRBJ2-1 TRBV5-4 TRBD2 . TGTGCCAGCAGCTTCAGCGGGAGTGGAAATGAGCAGTTCTTC CASSFSGSGNEQFF
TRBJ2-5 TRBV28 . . TGTGCCAGCAGTTTGTTTACAGAACAAGAGACCCAGTACTTC CASSLFTEQETQYF
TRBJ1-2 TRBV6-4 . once TGTGCCAGCATAGAGGCAAAAATACGCTATGGCTACACCTTC CASIEAKIRYGYTF
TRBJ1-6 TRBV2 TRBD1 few TGTGCCAGCAGTCTCACAGGGGGTTCACCCCTCCACTTT CASSLTGGSPLHF
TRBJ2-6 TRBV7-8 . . TGTGCCTTAAGCAAGGGGGGGGCCGGGGCCAACGTCCTGACTTTC CALSKGGAGANVLTF
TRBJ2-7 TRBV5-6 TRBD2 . TGTGCCAGCAGCTCCCTGGGGACTAGCAGTTACGAGCAGTACTTC CASSSLGTSSYEQYF
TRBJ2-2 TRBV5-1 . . TGCGCCAGTTATACAGATATGAACACCGGGGAGCTGTTTTTT CASYTDMNTGELFF